Listed below are T cell receptor beta chains from one sample, sequenced in a study of blood T cell repertoires in COVID-19. Method: immunoSEQ multiplex PCR; TCRdb's copy keeps in-frame clones and lacks some. This table has some 270,000 clones, roughly 80% appearing once. Specimen: peripheral blood. The receptors derive from a person aged 70 to 79 with COVID-19, enrolled during active disease. CDR3s include the opening cysteine and the closing phenylalanine or tryptophan. The D gene is left open where the match is weak. Where a row states a size, it is once, few, many or the class of an expanded clone; other rows omit it.

size	D	V	J	DNA	CDR3
once	-	TRBV12-3/TRBV12-4	TRBJ1-3	TGTGCCAGCAGTTTGGGGCAGGTGGACACCATATATTTT	CASSLGQVDTIYF
-	-	TRBV12-5	TRBJ1-5	TGTGCTAGTGGTTTGGAGGGGAATCAGCCCCAGCATTTT	CASGLEGNQPQHF
few	-	TRBV6-5	TRBJ2-7	TGTGCCAGCAGTCCCCCCGGGGAGCAGTACTTC	CASSPPGEQYF
-	-	TRBV21-1	TRBJ1-1	TGTGCCAGCAGCAAAATTGCGAGGGGGCGACTACAGAGACAAGCTTTCTTT	CASSKIARGRLQRQAFF
-	TRBD1	TRBV19	TRBJ1-4	TGTGCCAGTAGTCCGGACAGGGGTGGGGATGAAAAACTGTTTTTT	CASSPDRGGDEKLFF
-	TRBD1	TRBV9	TRBJ2-2	TGTGCCAGCAGCGTAGACAGGGGGTATTCGAACACCGGGGAGCTGTTTTTT	CASSVDRGYSNTGELFF
-	TRBD1	TRBV6-2/TRBV6-3	TRBJ1-1	TGTGCCAGCAGTTACCCTCCGGGACAGGTGAACACTGAAGCTTTCTTT	CASSYPPGQVNTEAFF
-	TRBD1	TRBV5-1	TRBJ2-7	TGCGCCAGCAGCTTCGGACAGGCCCTCTACGAGCAGTACTTC	CASSFGQALYEQYF
-	-	TRBV7-9	TRBJ2-1	TGTGCCAGCAGCTTAGGAGGTAGGGAGCAGTTCTTC	CASSLGGREQFF
-	-	TRBV15	TRBJ1-2	TGTGCCACCAGCAGAGGGCAGGTCTATGGCTACACCTTC	CATSRGQVYGYTF
once	-	TRBV19	TRBJ1-3	TGTGCCACACAGGACCGAGGAAACACCATATATTTT	CATQDRGNTIYF
-	TRBD1	TRBV7-2	TRBJ1-2	TGTGCCAGCAGCCGGACAGGGGACTATGGCTACACCTTC	CASSRTGDYGYTF
-	TRBD1	TRBV7-9	TRBJ2-2	TGTGCCAGCAGCCGGACAGGGGGCTCCGTGGTGCTGTTTTTT	CASSRTGGSVVLFF
-	TRBD1	TRBV18	TRBJ1-1	TGTGCCAGCTCACCCGGACAGGAGAACACTGAAGCTTTCTTT	CASSPGQENTEAFF
-	-	TRBV27	TRBJ2-7	TGTGCCAGCAATCAAGCGGGTCGCTCCTACGAGCAGTACTTC	CASNQAGRSYEQYF
-	-	TRBV6-5	TRBJ1-1	TGTGCCAGCAGTACCCCGACAGGAAACACTGAAGCTTTCTTT	CASSTPTGNTEAFF
-	-	TRBV6-6	TRBJ2-7	TGTGCCAGCAGTTACTCGTCAGGTGTGCAGTACTTC	CASSYSSGVQYF
-	TRBD2	TRBV29-1	TRBJ2-5	TGCAGCGTGATGTGGTTTCTAGCGGGGGGAGACTACCAAGAGACCCAGTACTTC	CSVMWFLAGGDYQETQYF
few	-	TRBV15	TRBJ2-1	TGTGCCACCAGCAGAGATAATAGCCCTCTAAACAATGAGCAGTTCTTC	CATSRDNSPLNNEQFF
-	-	TRBV7-2	TRBJ1-6	TGTGCCAGCTCCCGCGGCATCTCCTATAATTCACCCCTCCACTTT	CASSRGISYNSPLHF
few	TRBD1	TRBV19	TRBJ1-2	TGTGCCAGCACGGACAGGGGGCGGCTCGTTGGCTACACCTTC	CASTDRGRLVGYTF
-	-	TRBV4-3	TRBJ1-2	TGCGCCAGCAGCCCCACGGACAGAGACAACTATGGCTACACCTTC	CASSPTDRDNYGYTF
-	TRBD2	TRBV5-1	TRBJ2-3	TGCGCCAGCAGCTGGGGGGGGGCAGATACGCAGTATTTT	CASSWGGADTQYF
-	-	TRBV18	TRBJ2-1	TGTGCCAGCTCACTTAGCGACAATGAGCAGTTCTTC	CASSLSDNEQFF
-	TRBD2	TRBV4-3	TRBJ2-3	TGCGCCAGCAGCCAGGCTCTTAGCGGGGGAAGCACAGATACGCAGTATTTT	CASSQALSGGSTDTQYF
-	TRBD2	TRBV4-3	TRBJ2-2	TGCGCCAGCAGCCAAGACGGCGGGAGGGGAAGTACCGGGGAGCTGTTTTTT	CASSQDGGRGSTGELFF
once	TRBD2	TRBV4-2	TRBJ2-1	TGTGCCAGCAGCCCCCTCTCCCTCTTTCGGGGGAGGGCCGGAGATGAGCAGTTCTTC	CASSPLSLFRGRAGDEQFF
once	TRBD1	TRBV11-2	TRBJ1-1	TGTGCCAGCAGCTCAACCTCAGGGGGCCTCGCTGAAGCTTTCTTT	CASSSTSGGLAEAFF
-	-	TRBV9	TRBJ2-3	TGTGCCAGCAGCGTAGACGGGTCAAGCACAGATACGCAGTATTTT	CASSVDGSSTDTQYF
-	-	TRBV15	TRBJ1-2	TGTGCCACCGCAAAAACAGGGTTGGTGGGCTACACCTTC	CATAKTGLVGYTF
-	-	TRBV5-4	TRBJ1-1	TGTGCCAGCAGCTTACAGGGCGGGAACACTGAAGCTTTCTTT	CASSLQGGNTEAFF
-	-	TRBV2	TRBJ1-4	TGTGCCAGCAGGGCCGGGACAACTAATGAAAAACTGTTTTTT	CASRAGTTNEKLFF